These 9 T cell receptor beta chains share one sample of origin, sequenced in a study of T-cell reconstitution after alpha-beta-depleted transplantation in children. Unique molecular identifiers were built into the TCRbeta library. MiXCR was run by TCRdb on the PCR reads, yielding one entry per CDR3 protein. Counted here are 250,000 to 400,000 distinct CDR3 sequences, around 25% occurring once; the ten biggest clones make up approximately 11%. The sample was PBMCs, mostly from graft donor cells, taken 180 days after TCRalphabeta/CD19-depleted stem cell transplant. The receptors derive from a male patient aged 5 to 17 who had a stem cell transplant for acute lymphoblastic leukemia, so the T cells may come from the graft donor.

The table lists this clonotype with a count of one. V usage is TRBV12-3 or TRBV12-4 and J usage is TRBJ1-2; unclear D gene. This CDR3 region has 14 residues. V lost 3 bases to trimming and J lost 4 bases, with 12 bases between them. CDR3: CASSFKRLLYGYTF. CDR3 DNA: TGTGCCAGCAGTTTCAAACGGTTACTCTATGGCTACACCTTC.

This chain joins TRBV27 and TRBJ1-5, with D possibly matching TRBD1 (6 bases). The CDR3 covers 14 residues. Germline V lookup: CDR1 MNHEY, CDR2 SMNVEV (reference sequence). Trimming shortened V by 6 bases and J by 7 bases, and 16 bases separated the two germline ends. As DNA, the CDR3 is TGTGCCAGCAGACCAACAGGGACTTGGCAGCCCCAGCATTTT. This gives the protein CASRPTGTWQPQHF.

The rearrangement joins TRBV20-1 to TRBJ1-5, with 7 bases aligning to TRBD1. CDR3 length equals 14 residues. V shed 3 bases and J 6 bases; nucleotides not matched to a gene: 8. Germline assignment: CDR1 DFQATT and CDR2 SNEGSKA (reference sequence). CDR3 bases: TGCAGTGCTAGGTACAGGGGTGGGGGTCAGCCCCAGCATTTT. Its protein is CSARYRGGGQPQHF.

In its sample, this clonotype was seen a few times. Here the CDR3 reads CASSLPELAGGKITDTQYF. In nucleotides, the CDR3 is TGTGCCAGCAGCCTCCCGGAACTAGCGGGAGGGAAAATCACAGATACGCAGTATTTT. The chain uses TRBV7-6 and TRBJ2-3; 13 nucleotides agree with TRBD2. V was pared by 5 bases and J by 2 bases, with 13 bases of the junction left unmatched. Germline CDR1 is SGHVS and CDR2 is FNYEAQ. There are 19 residues in the CDR3.

V usage is TRBV11-2 and J usage is TRBJ2-5, with 9 bases identical to TRBD2. V was clipped by 2 bases and J by 4 bases; unmatched bases: 11. The CDR3 runs 17 residues. Looked up from germline, CDR1 is SGHAT and CDR2 is FQNNGV. The CDR3 nucleotides read TGTGCCAGCAGCTTAACAGTCGCGATACTAGCGGGAGAGACCCAGTACTTC. Protein: CASSLTVAILAGETQYF.

J is TRBJ1-3 and V is TRBV7-2; D is perhaps TRBD1 (6 bases). V lost 2 bases and J 4 bases, leaving 12 bases between the germline ends. This CDR3 is built from 15 residues. Germline lookup yields CDR1 SGHTA and CDR2 FQGNSA. CDR3 region: CASSLFGTTGNTIYF. CDR3 DNA: TGTGCCAGCAGCTTATTTGGGACAACAGGAAACACCATATATTTT.

This clonotype was found many times. The chain recombines TRBV18 with TRBJ2-1; the match to TRBD2 covers 11 bases. The junction had 6 bases not matched to a gene; V was cut back by 2 bases and J by 3 bases. The germline V gene encodes CDR1 KGHSH and CDR2 LQKENI. CDR3 length equals 17 residues. CDR3 region: CASSPSSSGGHYNEQFF. CDR3 nucleotides: TGTGCCAGCTCACCAAGTTCTAGCGGGGGGCACTACAATGAGCAGTTCTTC.

The genes are TRBV24-1 and TRBJ1-1, with 7 positions matching TRBD1. CDR1 KGHDR and CDR2 SFDVKD come from the germline V gene. The ends lost 4 bases at V and 11 bases at J; junction bases unmatched: 9. CDR3 length: 13 residues. Here the CDR3 reads CATSDLDRTEAFF. CDR3 nucleotide sequence: TGTGCCACCAGTGACTTGGACAGGACAGAGGCTTTCTTT.

The chain has TRBV5-1 and TRBJ2-7, with TRBD1 matching 9 bases. V shed 0 bases and J 3 bases; nucleotides not matched to a gene: 4. Germline loops: CDR1 SGHRS, CDR2 YFSETQ. This CDR3 is 15 amino acids long. The CDR3 region is CASSLAGTGYYEQYF. The CDR3, as DNA: TGCGCCAGCAGCTTGGCCGGGACAGGGTACTACGAGCAGTACTTC.